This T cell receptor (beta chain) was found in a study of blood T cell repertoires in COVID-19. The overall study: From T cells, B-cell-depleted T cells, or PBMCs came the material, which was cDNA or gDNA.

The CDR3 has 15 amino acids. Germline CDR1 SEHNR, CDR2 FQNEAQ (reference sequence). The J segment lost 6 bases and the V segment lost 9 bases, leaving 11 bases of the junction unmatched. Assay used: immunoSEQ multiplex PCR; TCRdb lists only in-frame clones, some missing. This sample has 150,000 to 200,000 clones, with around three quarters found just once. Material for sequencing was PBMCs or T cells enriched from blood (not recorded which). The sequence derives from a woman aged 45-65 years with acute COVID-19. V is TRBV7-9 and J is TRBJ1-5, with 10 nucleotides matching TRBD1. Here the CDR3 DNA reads TGTGCCAGTATTCCCGGGACAGGGGACGTTCAGCCCCAGCATTTT. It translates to CASIPGTGDVQPQHF.